Following are 2 T cell receptor beta chains from one sample sequenced in a study of cytotoxic CD8 clonotypes in ibrutinib-treated CLL. This table comes from immunoSEQ multiplex PCR, and its TCRdb copy is limited to in-frame clones, with some not included. The table shows 150,000 or so clones, with roughly 83% occurring only once. Sequences were derived from PBMCs, sampled after 12 months of ibrutinib treatment. These receptors all stem from a human donor with chronic lymphocytic leukemia.

Only one count was recorded for this clone. V gene TRBV27 combines with J gene TRBJ2-1, with TRBD2 matching over 14 bases. Germline CDR1 MNHEY, CDR2 SMNVEV (reference sequence). The CDR3 covers 15 residues. The J segment lost 6 bases and the V segment lost 7 bases, leaving 5 bases of the junction unmatched. The CDR3 nucleotides read TGTGCCAGCACACGGACTAGCGGGGGGCCCAATGAGCAGTTCTTC. Residues: CASTRTSGGPNEQFF.

A few counts support this clone. This chain joins TRBV2 and TRBJ1-2; maybe TRBD1 (5 bases). This CDR3 is 11 amino acids long. The germline V and J ends were trimmed by 4 bases and 7 bases, with 7 bases remaining between them. From germline, CDR1 is SNHLY and CDR2 FYNNEI. CDR3 in DNA: TGTGCCAGCAGTGCCGGGGGTGGCTACACCTTC. This codes for CASSAGGGYTF.